The 9 T cell receptor beta chains below all came from one sample that was sequenced in a study of shared clonotypes between healthy human individuals (dated by TCRdb to 2018 to 2020). The method was the immunoSEQ multiplex PCR assay. TCRdb took over this immuneACCESS table, retaining in-frame rearrangements with V and J assigned. Such tables are incomplete; in checked studies, under half of the missing clones stem from an unresolved V gene, and the remainder is unexplained. The sample table holds a few million clones, of which around 92% were seen once. Approximately 0.41% of the sample is taken by the ten largest. Material for sequencing was naive CD4+ T cells from PBMCs. The sample's cell subset or site label is to be understood as: CD45RA+ positively selected. The source is a man younger than 30 in good health. Some clones in this sample may be carry-over from other donors' samples.

The genes are TRBV19 and TRBJ2-3; 10 nucleotides match TRBD2. Germline V gene lookup returns CDR1 LNHDA and CDR2 SQIVND (reference sequence). Unmatched junction bases numbered 8, after V lost 5 bases and J lost 9 bases. This CDR3 region has 14 residues. CDR3: CASSPRTSGGTQYF. DNA for the CDR3: TGTGCCAGTAGTCCACGGACTAGCGGAGGCACGCAGTATTTT.

Turning to this clone: Distinct nucleotide sequences in the sample also encode this CDR3. The V call is TRBV28, the J call TRBJ1-1; D not resolved. This CDR3 has 11 amino acids. Trimming left V 3 bases short and J 8 bases short, with 7 bases between. Germline V lookup: CDR1 MDHEN, CDR2 SYDVKM. In DNA, the CDR3 is TGTGCCAGCAGTTTTGGTCTAGAAGCTTTCTTT. It is translated as CASSFGLEAFF.

As DNA, the CDR3 is TGCGCCAGCAGCGTGCTAGCGGGAGGGGCAGAACAGGCCCAGTACTTC. As protein: CASSVLAGGAEQAQYF. The V gene is TRBV4-1, the J gene TRBJ2-5; 12 bases line up with TRBD2. The CDR3 spans 16 residues. With 5 bases clipped from V and 9 bases from J, the junction kept 13 bases outside the gene matches. CDR1 and CDR2 (germline): MGHRA, YSYEKL.

This clone was found a few times. This sample includes further DNA sequences coding for the same CDR3. The chain is built from TRBV30 and TRBJ2-6; D may be TRBD2 (5 bases). The CDR3 sequence is 15 residues long. The germline V and J ends were trimmed by 0 bases and 0 bases, with 6 bases remaining between them. The germline gives CDR1 GTSNPN, CDR2 SVGIG (reference sequence). CDR3 bases: TGTGCCTGGAGTGTAGGAGGCTCTGGGGCCAACGTCCTGACTTTC. This encodes CAWSVGGSGANVLTF.

The V and J genes are TRBV19 and TRBJ1-5; tentatively, D is TRBD1 (5 bases). The germline V gene encodes CDR1 LNHDA and CDR2 SQIVND (reference sequence). The CDR3 contains 15 residues. The V and J ends lost 1 base and 3 bases respectively, with 10 bases between them. This CDR3 reads CASSIGTTNNQPQHF. The CDR3 DNA follows: TGTGCCAGTAGTATAGGGACAACTAACAATCAGCCCCAGCATTTT.

The chain employs TRBV18 and TRBJ2-6; unclear D gene. The CDR3 length is 15 residues. In germline, CDR1 is KGHSH, CDR2 LQKENI. The germline V and J ends were trimmed by 5 bases and 0 bases, with 8 bases remaining between them. CDR3 protein: CASSLDLSGANVLTF. The CDR3 DNA follows: TGTGCCAGCTCATTAGACCTCTCTGGGGCCAACGTCCTGACTTTC.

The rearrangement uses TRBV28 and TRBJ2-3; D is unresolved. Trimming stripped 5 bases from V and 0 bases from J, with 15 bases between. Per germline, CDR1 MDHEN and CDR2 SYDVKM. The length of the CDR3 is 16 residues. The CDR3 reads CASSARGPLSTDTQYF. In DNA, the CDR3 is TGTGCCAGCAGTGCCCGTGGGCCCCTTAGCACAGATACGCAGTATTTT.

J is TRBJ2-5 and V is TRBV19; tentatively, D is TRBD1 (5 bases). This CDR3 region has 15 residues. The germline CDR1 and CDR2 sequences are LNHDA and SQIVND (reference sequence). Trimming removed 2 bases at V and 5 bases at J, with 15 bases between. Here the CDR3 reads CASSISPQGRETQYF. CDR3 nucleotide sequence: TGTGCCAGTAGTATAAGCCCTCAGGGTAGGGAGACCCAGTACTTC.

This chain joins TRBV30 and TRBJ2-5, with D uncertain. This CDR3 has 13 residues. Between the trimmed V and J ends, which lost 0 bases and 5 bases, there was a span of 10 bases. Germline lookup yields CDR1 GTSNPN and CDR2 SVGIG (reference sequence). The CDR3 region is CAWSVQVGETQYF. As DNA, the CDR3 is TGTGCCTGGAGTGTTCAGGTTGGGGAGACCCAGTACTTC.